A single sample is the source of the 10 T cell receptor beta chains below, sequenced in a study of blood T cells in healthy people across ages. The second PCR ran about 6 to 11 cycles with a sample-barcoded 5' primer and J-beta primers. Each CDR3 protein is one row after TCRdb ran MiXCR on the 5' RACE reads. This sample has about 1.4 million distinct CDR3 sequences; almost 60% occur once, and the top ten carry about 6.3%. The sequenced sample consisted of blood. Receptors originate from a man in his late teens or twenties in good health.

The chain couples TRBV4-3 to TRBJ2-3, with 13 bases lining up with TRBD2. This CDR3 region has 17 residues. The germline V gene encodes CDR1 LGHNA and CDR2 YSLEER. Trimming took 7 bases from V and 5 from J; bases not matched to a gene: 12. The CDR3 DNA reads as TGCGCCAGCACTCCCGTACTAGCGGGGGGGGGAGGAGATACGCAGTATTTT. Protein: CASTPVLAGGGGDTQYF.

This chain connects TRBV19 to TRBJ2-7; D gene ambiguous. Germline loops: CDR1 LNHDA, CDR2 SQIVND (reference sequence). The CDR3 consists of 15 residues. V was shortened by 1 base and J by 2 bases, with 12 bases between the two germline ends. The CDR3 reads CASSIGLGKAYEQYF. The CDR3 region has the DNA TGTGCCAGTAGTATAGGACTGGGGAAGGCCTACGAGCAGTACTTC. Full variable domain (rest looked up from reference TRBV19 and TRBJ2-7): DGGITQSPKYLFRKEGQNVTLSCEQNLNHDAMYWYRQDPGQGLRLIYYSQIVNDFQKGDIAEGYSVSREKKESFPLTVTSAQKNPTAFYLCASSIGLGKAYEQYFGPGTRLTVT.

The chain couples TRBV5-1 to TRBJ2-1; no reliable D call. The V gene's germline CDR1 is SGHRS and CDR2 YFSETQ. V was cut by 4 bases and J by 3 bases, with 14 bases left in between. The CDR3 runs to 15 residues. The CDR3 sequence: CASSQSVWGYNEQFF. The DNA of the CDR3 is TGCGCCAGCAGCCAGAGTGTATGGGGCTACAATGAGCAGTTCTTC. The full variable domain, completed using reference TRBV5-1 and TRBJ2-1, is KAGVTQTPRYLIKTRGQQVTLSCSPISGHRSVSWYQQTPGQGLQFLFEYFSETQRNKGNFPGRFSGRQFSNSRSEMNVSTLELGDSALYLCASSQSVWGYNEQFFGPGTRLTVL.

This clonotype was counted only a few times. The rearrangement joins TRBV6-6 to TRBJ2-7; 11 bases align to TRBD1. The V gene's germline CDR1 is MNHNY and CDR2 SVGAGI (reference sequence). The CDR3 is made up of 15 amino acids. The junction had 8 bases not matched to a gene; V was cut back by 5 bases and J by 5 bases. CDR3: CASSAQGTGGNEQYF. The CDR3 nucleotides read TGTGCCAGCAGTGCCCAGGGGACAGGGGGAAACGAGCAGTACTTC.

The rearrangement joins TRBV3-1 to TRBJ2-1; TRBD2 matches 8 bases. This CDR3 contains 15 residues. The germline V gene encodes CDR1 LGHDT and CDR2 YNNKEL (reference sequence). J gave up 8 bases and V 3 bases, and 9 bases lay outside the gene matches. CDR3 in amino acids: CASSQGLVGPYEQFF. CDR3 coding DNA: TGTGCCAGCAGCCAGGGACTAGTTGGTCCGTATGAGCAGTTCTTC.

The genes are TRBV29-1 and TRBJ2-5; D ambiguous. This CDR3 comprises 13 residues. The germline V gene encodes CDR1 SQVTM and CDR2 ANQGSEA. V was clipped by 6 bases and J by 0 bases, with 11 bases between them. CDR3 sequence: CSVAHLYQETQYF. CDR3 DNA sequence: TGCAGCGTGGCCCACCTGTACCAAGAGACCCAGTACTTC.

This clonotype was observed a few times. In DNA form, the CDR3 reads TGCAGCGTTGAAGGCGGCTCCCCGGCCACAGATACGCAGTATTTT. This encodes CSVEGGSPATDTQYF. The chain combines TRBV29-1 with TRBJ2-3; D uncertain. The CDR3 is 15 residues long. Germline lookup yields CDR1 SQVTM and CDR2 ANQGSEA. Trimming cost V 1 base and J 2 bases, with 13 bases left between them.

This chain connects TRBV5-8 to TRBJ2-4; TRBD1 or TRBD2 may be the D gene (5 bases each). The germline V gene encodes CDR1 SGHTS and CDR2 YDEGEE. The CDR3 covers 14 residues. V lost 2 bases and J 4 bases, leaving 10 bases between the germline ends. CDR3 sequence reads: CASSFQGGKNIQYF. CDR3 coding DNA: TGTGCCAGCAGCTTTCAGGGCGGGAAAAACATTCAGTACTTC.

The sample holds a few counts of this clonotype. This chain uses TRBV10-3 with TRBJ2-5, with a possible D match to TRBD2 (5 bases). The J call is uncertain, as TRBJ2-7 better fits the DNA end. Germline assignment: CDR1 ENHRY and CDR2 SYGVKD. The CDR3 spans 15 residues. The CDR3 region is CAISESRPGMGEQYF. The CDR3 region has the DNA TGTGCCATCAGTGAGTCGCGGCCCGGGATGGGCGAGCAGTACTTC.

In its sample, this clonotype was seen a few times. The chain uses TRBV3-1 and TRBJ1-2; D possibly corresponds to TRBD1 (5 bases). Trimming stripped 1 base from V and 4 bases from J, with 19 bases between. This CDR3 spans 17 amino acids. Per the germline V gene, CDR1 is LGHDT and CDR2 is YNNKEL (reference sequence). In DNA, the CDR3 is TGTGCCAGCAGCCAAGTCTACGGACAAGACCACGGCTATGGCTACACCTTC. It specifies CASSQVYGQDHGYGYTF.